In this sample, the clone carrying this T cell receptor (beta chain) turned up once. Its antigen is as yet unknown. From germline, CDR1 is SQVTM and CDR2 ANQGSEA. Between the trimmed V and J ends, which lost 8 bases and 0 bases, there was a span of 11 bases. The CDR3 contains 13 residues. The data are from a study of CD8 T cells in ankylosing spondylitis. TCRdb passed the 5' RACE reads through MiXCR, listing each CDR3 protein once. This table holds 400,000 or so distinct CDR3 sequences, roughly 26% found once. Study outcomes and limitations: Clones linked with disease were CD8+ and fairly uncommon in the peripheral blood. Characteristic, it appeared, of ankylosing spondylitis blood was a TCR beta motif of eight or nine highly homologous variants.

The sequenced sample was blood, either unsorted or a sorted T cell fraction (not recorded which). V usage is TRBV29-1 and J usage is TRBJ2-1; D uncertain. The receptor was isolated from a male donor with ankylosing spondylitis. The CDR3 sequence is CSLWSSSYNEQFF. CDR3 DNA: TGCAGCTTATGGTCTTCCTCCTACAATGAGCAGTTCTTC.